This TCR beta chain was captured in a study of T cell repertoires in aging, cancer and after chemotherapy. In regard to this clonotype: Its specificity is unknown.

Rearranged V-D-J TRB sequences were amplified with a mixed TRB-A/B primer pool. TCRdb re-called the multiplex PCR reads with MiXCR, one entry per CDR3 protein. The table records under 8,500 distinct CDR3 sequences, around 32% of them present only once. Study results and limitations: The repertoire data cannot show anything about immunological memory following chemotherapy.

Peripheral blood genomic DNA, not sorted cells or RNA, was the template. This CDR3 comprises 18 residues. The V segment lost 4 bases and the J segment 2 bases; nucleotides outside the gene matches: 11. Germline V gene data show CDR1 as MDHEN and CDR2 as SYDVKM. The receptor's source is a human donor in good health. The chain uses TRBV28 and TRBJ1-5, with 10 bases that match TRBD1. Sequenced sample: blood. The CDR3 spells CASSYPWDRGNGNQPQHF. Here the CDR3 DNA reads TGTGCCAGCAGTTACCCCTGGGACAGGGGTAATGGCAATCAGCCCCAGCATTTT.